The 6 T cell receptor beta chains reported below all come from one sample, sequenced in a study of cytomegalovirus exposure and HLA in healthy donors. The PCR had 60 Vbeta and 13 Jbeta primers. Sequenced by immunoSEQ multiplex PCR; TCRdb stores in-frame clones only, minus some. The sample holds under 150,000 clones, about 80% seen once. The material sequenced was PBMCs. These receptors were taken from a woman between 40 and 50 years old in good health and CMV-seronegative.

CDR3 in DNA: TGTGCCAGCAGTCACGACGGAGGAGGGCAGCCCCAGCATTTT. It translates to CASSHDGGGQPQHF. This chain links TRBV2 with TRBJ1-5; D is uncertain. The CDR3 extends over 14 amino acids. From germline, CDR1 is SNHLY and CDR2 FYNNEI. V dropped 5 bases and J dropped 7 bases, with 15 bases sitting between them.

This clone came up once. The chain carries TRBV27 and TRBJ1-1; the D gene is possibly TRBD1 (6 bases). Germline lookup yields CDR1 MNHEY and CDR2 SMNVEV (reference sequence). Trimming removed 4 bases at V and 1 base at J, with 19 bases between. The length of the CDR3 is 17 residues. DNA of the CDR3: TGTGCCAGCAGTTCACGCCCCTACGGGACAAGGAACACTGAAGCTTTCTTT. Protein: CASSSRPYGTRNTEAFF.

This clone was counted a single time. The chain couples TRBV29-1 to TRBJ2-7, with 7 bases aligning to TRBD2. V dropped 2 bases and J dropped 6; count of bases not matched to a gene: 7. The CDR3 has 13 residues. CDR1 and CDR2 (germline): SQVTM, ANQGSEA. CDR3 nucleotide sequence: TGCAGCGTTGAACTGTTGAGCGGGGCCGAGCAGTACTTC. Residues: CSVELLSGAEQYF.

This chain joins TRBV4-3 and TRBJ1-4; TRBD1 matches at 7 bases. The CDR3 runs to 17 residues. The J segment lost 8 bases and the V segment lost 1 base, leaving 13 bases of the junction unmatched. Germline lookup yields CDR1 LGHNA and CDR2 YSLEER. The CDR3 DNA follows: TGCGCCAGCAGCCAAGGAGATTCAGGGGGGACGGACGAAAAACTGTTTTTT. Translation: CASSQGDSGGTDEKLFF.

The sample holds a few counts of this clone. The chain employs TRBV5-1 and TRBJ1-3, with D possibly being TRBD1 (5 bases). Germline V gene sequence: CDR1 SGHRS, CDR2 YFSETQ. V gave up 3 bases and J gave up 0 bases, with 13 bases separating them. CDR3 length equals 16 residues. CDR3 in DNA: TGCGCCAGCAGCTCCCAGGGCACCTTCTCTGGAAACACCATATATTTT. Its protein is CASSSQGTFSGNTIYF. The whole variable domain, filled in from reference TRBV5-1 and TRBJ1-3, reads KAGVTQTPRYLIKTRGQQVTLSCSPISGHRSVSWYQQTPGQGLQFLFEYFSETQRNKGNFPGRFSGRQFSNSRSEMNVSTLELGDSALYLCASSSQGTFSGNTIYFGEGSWLTVV.

This chain connects TRBV13 to TRBJ2-1; TRBD2 matches 11 bases. The CDR3 loop spans 17 amino acids. Trimming removed 4 bases from V and 2 bases from J; junction bases left unmatched: 7. Germline assignment: CDR1 PRHDT and CDR2 FYEKMQ (reference sequence). CDR3 amino acids: CASSSRLAGPAYNEQFF. For the CDR3, the DNA is TGTGCCAGCAGCTCCAGACTAGCGGGGCCTGCCTACAATGAGCAGTTCTTC.